Presented here are 27 T cell receptor beta chains from one specimen sequenced in a study of cytomegalovirus exposure and HLA in healthy donors. Researchers ran the PCR with 60 Vbeta and 13 Jbeta primers. The method was immunoSEQ multiplex PCR; TCRdb's version includes in-frame clones alone and lacks a portion of them. The repertoire holds over 75,000 clones, with around four fifths as singletons. Material for sequencing was PBMCs. The receptors originated from a man aged 45-65 years in good health and CMV-seropositive.

The V and J genes are TRBV6-5 and TRBJ2-7, with unresolved D. V dropped 0 bases and J dropped 2 bases, with 11 bases sitting between them. The CDR3 runs 15 residues. Germline V lookup: CDR1 MNHEY, CDR2 SVGAGI. The CDR3 DNA sequence: TGTGCCAGCAGTTACTCTTTTACACAACCCTACGAGCAGTACTTC. This translates into CASSYSFTQPYEQYF.

The J gene is TRBJ2-7, the V gene TRBV5-1; tentatively, D is TRBD2 (6 bases). V lost 4 bases and J lost 6, with 14 bases in between. Germline assignment: CDR1 SGHRS and CDR2 YFSETQ. This CDR3 is 13 amino acids long. The DNA of the CDR3 is TGCGCCAGCAGCCCCTCTGGAGGGTCCGAGCAGTACTTC. Translation: CASSPSGGSEQYF.

Comment on this clone: Other DNA sequences of this sample code for an identical CDR3. This chain uses TRBV9 with TRBJ2-5; 7 bases are a match to TRBD2. The germline V gene encodes CDR1 SGDLS and CDR2 YYNGEE. Trimming cost V 5 bases and J 0 bases; bases outside gene matches: 4. CDR3 length: 14 amino acids. The CDR3 nucleotides are TGTGCCAGCAGTCCTAGCGGTAACCAAGAGACCCAGTACTTC. Encoded protein: CASSPSGNQETQYF. Full variable domain (rest looked up from reference TRBV9 and TRBJ2-5): DSGVTQTPKHLITATGQRVTLRCSPRSGDLSVYWYQQSLDQGLQFLIQYYNGEERAKGNILERFSAQQFPDLHSELNLSSLELGDSALYFCASSPSGNQETQYFGPGTRLLVL.

The CDR3 sequence: CASSIVPGGANVLTF. The CDR3 DNA follows: TGTGCCAGTAGTATAGTACCAGGTGGGGCCAACGTCCTGACTTTC. V is TRBV19 and J is TRBJ2-6; unclear D gene. Germline V gene data show CDR1 as LNHDA and CDR2 as SQIVND (reference sequence). Trimming removed 1 base at V and 3 bases at J, with 7 bases between. CDR3 size: 15 residues.

CDR3 sequence reads: CASSETDRGGYTF. CDR3 nucleotides: TGCGCCAGCAGCGAAACAGACAGGGGCGGCTACACCTTC. This rearrangement joins TRBV4-1 to TRBJ1-2; 8 bases are a match to TRBD1. Trimming cost V 5 bases and J 8 bases; bases outside gene matches: 7. The germline CDR1 and CDR2 sequences are MGHRA and YSYEKL. The CDR3 extends over 13 amino acids.

V gene TRBV7-8 combines with J gene TRBJ2-7, with 8 bases fitting TRBD1. CDR1 is SGHVS and CDR2 is FQNEAQ in the germline V gene. This CDR3 is 17 amino acids long. The junction had 15 bases not matched to a gene; V was cut back by 7 bases and J by 1 base. DNA of the CDR3: TGTGCCAGCACCTCCGGTGGCCGGGACAGGCCGTCCTACGAGCAGTACTTC. This translates into CASTSGGRDRPSYEQYF.

The chain has TRBV12-5 and TRBJ2-5; D is perhaps TRBD1 (5 bases). This CDR3 is 15 amino acids long. CDR1 is LGHNT and CDR2 is FRNRAP in the germline V gene. V was cut by 1 base and J by 4 bases, with 13 bases left in between. The chain's CDR3 is CASGLGRVGGETQYF. DNA of the CDR3: TGTGCTAGTGGTTTGGGCAGGGTAGGTGGAGAGACCCAGTACTTC. The full variable domain, in which reference TRBV12-5 and TRBJ2-5 provide the parts outside the CDR3, is DARVTQTPRHKVTEMGQEVTMRCQPILGHNTVFWYRQTMMQGLELLAYFRNRAPLDDSGMPKDRFSAEMPDATLATLKIQPSEPRDSAVYFCASGLGRVGGETQYFGPGTRLLVL.

This chain joins TRBV12-5 and TRBJ2-7; D might be TRBD1 (6 bases). The germline gives CDR1 LGHNT, CDR2 FRNRAP. V was shortened by 0 bases and J by 3 bases, with 12 bases between the two germline ends. CDR3 size: 15 residues. CDR3 sequence (DNA): TGTGCTAGTGGTTTGGTAACAGGGAATTTCTACGAGCAGTACTTC. The encoded protein is CASGLVTGNFYEQYF.

The gene calls are TRBV30 and TRBJ1-2, with 8 bases that match TRBD1. From germline, CDR1 is GTSNPN and CDR2 SVGIG (reference sequence). Trimming at V came to 3 bases and at J to 4 bases, leaving 10 bases not matched to a gene. This CDR3 is 15 amino acids long. The CDR3 DNA is TGTGCCTGGAGCCATAAGACAGGGGACGGCTATGGCTACACCTTC. This encodes CAWSHKTGDGYGYTF.

The gene calls are TRBV9 and TRBJ1-2; TRBD1 agrees at 9 bases. With 4 bases clipped from V and 5 bases from J, the junction kept 12 bases outside the gene matches. Germline CDR1 SGDLS, CDR2 YYNGEE. This CDR3 contains 16 residues. The CDR3 DNA is TGTGCCAGCAGCTCGCCAACCGGGACAGGGAAGTATGGCTACACCTTC. It yields the protein CASSSPTGTGKYGYTF.

The V gene is TRBV10-3, the J gene TRBJ2-5; TRBD2 aligns across 10 bases. From germline, CDR1 is ENHRY and CDR2 SYGVKD. The CDR3 contains 15 residues. Trimming at V came to 6 bases and at J to 5 bases, leaving 9 bases not matched to a gene. As DNA, the CDR3 is TGTGCCATCAGGACCGGGACTAGCGCTGCGGAGACCCAGTACTTC. Residues: CAIRTGTSAAETQYF.

V gene TRBV4-3 combines with J gene TRBJ1-6; no clear D gene. V was cut by 2 bases and J by 2 bases, with 13 bases left in between. The germline CDR1 and CDR2 sequences are LGHNA and YSLEER. This CDR3 contains 17 residues. As DNA, the CDR3 is TGCGCCAGCAGCCAACAGGCGTCAGCTCCCTATAATTCACCCCTCCACTTT. Amino acids: CASSQQASAPYNSPLHF.

The V gene is TRBV19, the J gene TRBJ1-3; 7 positions match TRBD1. Germline CDR1 and CDR2: LNHDA and SQIVND (reference sequence). V dropped 5 bases and J dropped 1; count of bases not matched to a gene: 2. The CDR3 has 14 residues. The CDR3 DNA reads TGTGCCAGTAGTTGGGACAGTTCTGGAAACACCATATATTTT. This gives the protein CASSWDSSGNTIYF.

CDR3 nucleotide sequence: TGTGCCAGCAGCGCGACAGGGGCGAACACTGAAGCTTTCTTT. It codes for CASSATGANTEAFF. The V gene is TRBV5-6, the J gene TRBJ1-1, with 8 bases that match TRBD1. Germline CDR1 and CDR2: SGHDT and YYEEEE. This CDR3 spans 14 amino acids. V shed 4 bases and J 1 base; nucleotides not matched to a gene: 3.

This chain joins TRBV19 and TRBJ1-2; no definite D call. Trimming removed 4 bases from V and 8 bases from J, with 11 bases in between. Germline V gene lookup returns CDR1 LNHDA and CDR2 SQIVND (reference sequence). The CDR3 extends over 12 amino acids. CDR3 sequence reads: CASSTGGWGYTF. The CDR3 DNA follows: TGTGCCAGTAGTACGGGAGGCTGGGGCTACACCTTC. Complete variable domain (other parts from reference TRBV19 and TRBJ1-2): DGGITQSPKYLFRKEGQNVTLSCEQNLNHDAMYWYRQDPGQGLRLIYYSQIVNDFQKGDIAEGYSVSREKKESFPLTVTSAQKNPTAFYLCASSTGGWGYTFGSGTRLTVV.

This chain connects TRBV9 to TRBJ1-2, with D maybe TRBD1 (6 bases). Trimming stripped 0 bases from V and 5 bases from J, with 8 bases between. The CDR3 length is 13 residues. The germline CDR1 and CDR2 sequences are SGDLS and YYNGEE. CDR3 nucleotide sequence: TGTGCCAGCAGCGTAGGGGGGCAATATGGCTACACCTTC. The encoded protein is CASSVGGQYGYTF.

This sequence joins TRBV9 and TRBJ2-5; D is ambiguous. With 0 bases removed from V and 9 bases from J, the gap between germline ends came to 12 bases. CDR1 and CDR2 from the germline V gene are SGDLS and YYNGEE. CDR3 length equals 13 residues. CDR3 nucleotides: TGTGCCAGCAGCGTAGCTACCGGGTTTCCCCAGTACTTC. Translating gives CASSVATGFPQYF.

This clone was seen a handful of times. V usage is TRBV4-3 and J usage is TRBJ1-2; tentatively, D is TRBD1 (6 bases). This CDR3 spans 15 amino acids. With 1 base removed from V and 5 bases from J, the gap between germline ends came to 14 bases. Germline V gives CDR1 LGHNA, CDR2 YSLEER. DNA of the CDR3: TGCGCCAGCAGCCAAGCCTCAGGGACACCTTATGGCTACACCTTC. It yields the protein CASSQASGTPYGYTF.

The gene calls are TRBV7-2 and TRBJ2-3, with 11 bases aligning to TRBD2. Germline V gene sequence: CDR1 SGHTA, CDR2 FQGNSA. Unmatched junction bases numbered 12, after V lost 3 bases and J lost 13 bases. CDR3 size: 15 residues. CDR3 protein: CASSLLAGGTREEYF. The CDR3 nucleotides read TGTGCCAGCAGCTTGCTAGCGGGGGGAACCCGGGAGGAGTATTTT.

The rearrangement joins TRBV5-4 to TRBJ2-7; D may be TRBD1 (6 bases). V gave up 0 bases and J gave up 5 bases, with 15 bases separating them. There are 15 residues in the CDR3. The V gene's germline CDR1 is SGHNT and CDR2 YYREEE (reference sequence). The CDR3 is CASSLVGTSLNEQYF. The CDR3 coding sequence is TGTGCCAGCAGCTTGGTTGGGACATCCCTGAACGAGCAGTACTTC.

On this clone: One end of the junction does not line up with germline, which may come from a read error. The V call is TRBV5-4, the J call TRBJ1-5; TRBD1 matches 7 bases. This CDR3 comprises 14 residues. Looked up from germline, CDR1 is SGHNT and CDR2 is YYREEE (reference sequence). The CDR3 sequence: CASSSDRENQPQNF. For the CDR3, the DNA is TGTGCCAGCAGCTCTGACAGGGAAAATCAGCCCCAGAATTTT.

The count of this clone is one. The gene calls are TRBV11-1 and TRBJ2-7; 8 bases fit TRBD1. The germline gives CDR1 SGHAT, CDR2 FQDESV (reference sequence). V shed 2 bases, J shed 5 bases, and the junction held 5 bases outside the gene matches. The CDR3 spans 14 residues. For the CDR3, the DNA is TGTGCCAGCAGCTTAAATTCAGGGGGCGACGAGCAGTACTTC. It is translated as CASSLNSGGDEQYF. The full variable domain, rest sourced from reference TRBV11-1 and TRBJ2-7, is EAEVAQSPRYKITEKSQAVAFWCDPISGHATLYWYRQILGQGPELLVQFQDESVVDDSQLPKDRFSAERLKGVDSTLKIQPAELGDSAMYLCASSLNSGGDEQYFGPGTRLTVT.

The chain joins TRBV11-3 to TRBJ2-5, with 7 bases identical to TRBD1. Per germline, CDR1 SGHNT and CDR2 YENEEA. This CDR3 comprises 17 residues. V dropped 5 bases and J dropped 2; count of bases not matched to a gene: 14. CDR3 bases: TGTGCCAGCAGCACCCGCGCTGAGGGGGCGTTTCAAGAGACCCAGTACTTC. This sequence encodes CASSTRAEGAFQETQYF.

In regard to this clone: A junction boundary mismatches the germline segment, possibly from a read error. The gene calls are TRBV18 and TRBJ1-5; D is ambiguous. The germline CDR1 and CDR2 sequences are KGHSH and LQKENI. The CDR3 spans 14 residues. The CDR3 nucleotides read TGTGCCAGCTCGAAGGAGGAGTCCAATCAGCCCCAGAATTTT. The encoded protein is CASSKEESNQPQNF.

The rearrangement links TRBV19 to TRBJ1-5, with D tentatively TRBD1 (6 bases). The CDR3 has 16 residues. The ends were cut back, 8 bases at V and 2 bases at J, with 19 bases in the middle. Germline V gene sequence: CDR1 LNHDA, CDR2 SQIVND (reference sequence). The CDR3 loop reads CASLPTLRGGNQPQHF. In DNA form, the CDR3 reads TGTGCCAGTTTACCAACCCTCAGGGGAGGCAATCAGCCCCAGCATTTT.

The chain combines TRBV28 with TRBJ1-5; 7 bases are a match to TRBD1. The ends lost 3 bases at V and 5 bases at J; junction bases unmatched: 4. This CDR3 is built from 14 residues. The germline V gene encodes CDR1 MDHEN and CDR2 SYDVKM. The DNA of the CDR3 is TGTGCCAGCAGTTTTAGGACAGGCTATCAGCCCCAGCATTTT. Amino acids: CASSFRTGYQPQHF.

The CDR3, as DNA: TGTGCCAGCAGTTTATGGGCTAGCGGGGGGTTTTACAATGAGCAGTTCTTC. Amino acids: CASSLWASGGFYNEQFF. The chain links TRBV28 to TRBJ2-1; 11 nucleotides line up with TRBD2. V shed 0 bases and J 4 bases; nucleotides not matched to a gene: 5. CDR3 length: 17 amino acids. CDR1 is MDHEN, CDR2 SYDVKM, per germline.